The present TCR beta chain was sequenced within a study of blood T cell repertoires in COVID-19. Looking at the study overall: COVID-19 samples collected from the United States, Italy and Spain covered acute and convalescent phases. T cells, B-cell-depleted T cells, or PBMCs supplied cDNA or gDNA.

In the original workflow: Amplification of reference gene primers was used by the study to estimate nucleated cell counts. The table came from immunoSEQ multiplex PCR; TCRdb's copy has only in-frame clones and leaves some out. V and J calls plus clone size are reproduced from that table; the DNA served to infer D and trimming. This table holds 200,000 to 250,000 clones, about 91% found once. V gave up 5 bases and J gave up 3 bases; unmatched junction bases: 12. The CDR3 sequence is 18 residues long. Germline V gives CDR1 SGHRS, CDR2 YFSETQ. This TCR derives from a middle-aged woman with acute or convalescent COVID-19. The genes are TRBV5-1 and TRBJ1-3; 12 bases line up with TRBD1. The sample was peripheral blood. As DNA, the CDR3 is TGCGCCAGCAGTATAACCGGGACAGGGGGCTCGAATGGAAACACCATATATTTT. Translated, it gives CASSITGTGGSNGNTIYF.